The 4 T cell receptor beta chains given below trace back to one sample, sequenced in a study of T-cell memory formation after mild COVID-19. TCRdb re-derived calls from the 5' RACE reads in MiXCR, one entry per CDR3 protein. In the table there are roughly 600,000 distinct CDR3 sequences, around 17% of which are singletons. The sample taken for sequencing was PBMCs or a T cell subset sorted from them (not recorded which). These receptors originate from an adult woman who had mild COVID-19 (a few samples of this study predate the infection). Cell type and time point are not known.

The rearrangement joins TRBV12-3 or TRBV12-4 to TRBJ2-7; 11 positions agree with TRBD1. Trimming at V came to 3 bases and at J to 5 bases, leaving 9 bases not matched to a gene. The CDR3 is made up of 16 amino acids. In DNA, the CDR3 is TGTGCCAGCAGTTTTCTGCCGGACAGGGGGCCAGACGAGCAGTACTTC. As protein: CASSFLPDRGPDEQYF.

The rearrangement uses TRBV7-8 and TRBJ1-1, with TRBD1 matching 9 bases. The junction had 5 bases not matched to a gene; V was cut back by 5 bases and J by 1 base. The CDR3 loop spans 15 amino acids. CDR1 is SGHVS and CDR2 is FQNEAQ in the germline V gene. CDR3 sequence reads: CASSTLQGANTEAFF. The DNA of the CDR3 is TGTGCCAGCAGCACATTACAGGGGGCGAACACTGAAGCTTTCTTT.

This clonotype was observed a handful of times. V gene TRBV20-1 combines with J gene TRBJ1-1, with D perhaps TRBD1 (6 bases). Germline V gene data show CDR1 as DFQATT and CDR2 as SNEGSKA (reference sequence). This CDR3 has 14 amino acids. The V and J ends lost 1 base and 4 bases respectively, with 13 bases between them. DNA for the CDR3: TGCAGTGCTAGAGGCCAGGGGTACGGCACTGAAGCTTTCTTT. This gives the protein CSARGQGYGTEAFF.

The chain's CDR3 is CASSVDLGGNTQYF. CDR3 nucleotides: TGTGCCAGCAGCGTAGACCTCGGGGGGAATACGCAGTATTTT. The J gene is TRBJ2-3, the V gene TRBV9; 7 positions match TRBD2. The CDR3 runs 14 residues. V shed 0 bases and J 7 bases; nucleotides not matched to a gene: 5. The germline V gene has CDR1 SGDLS and CDR2 YYNGEE.